Below, 5 T cell receptor beta chains from the same sample are listed, as sequenced in a study of shared clonotypes between healthy human individuals. TCRdb keeps only in-frame clones here, not all; method: immunoSEQ multiplex PCR. The table lists over a million clones, over 95% of them singletons, with 1% to 1.5% in the top ten. Input material: naive CD4+ T cells sorted from blood. Indicated subset: CD45RA+ positively selected. The receptor set was obtained from a man aged 25 to 45 in good health.

On this clone itself: Other DNA sequences of this sample code for an identical CDR3. This CDR3 reads CASSATSGTYNEQFF. CDR3 in DNA: TGTGCCAGCAGTGCGACTAGCGGAACCTACAATGAGCAGTTCTTC. The rearrangement uses TRBV6-4 and TRBJ2-1, with 9 bases aligning to TRBD2. CDR1 and CDR2 from the germline V gene are MRHNA and SNTAGT. The V gene end was trimmed by 4 bases and the J gene end by 2 bases; junction bases not matched to a gene: 3. This CDR3 spans 15 amino acids.

V and J are TRBV2 and TRBJ2-1, with 8 nucleotides matching TRBD1. Germline V gene sequence: CDR1 SNHLY, CDR2 FYNNEI. V gave up 11 bases and J gave up 7 bases; unmatched junction bases: 13. CDR3 length equals 14 residues. CDR3 in DNA: TGTGCCTCCCGTCGCACAGGGGGGAATAATGAGCAGTTCTTC. Translated, it gives CASRRTGGNNEQFF.

This chain connects TRBV19 to TRBJ1-1; the match to TRBD1 covers 9 bases. CDR3 length equals 13 residues. With V trimmed by 9 bases and J by 4 bases, 6 bases remained unmatched. The germline V gene encodes CDR1 LNHDA and CDR2 SQIVND (reference sequence). CDR3 residues: CASTGQGTTEAFF. CDR3 DNA: TGTGCCAGCACGGGACAGGGTACCACTGAAGCTTTCTTT.

The chain couples TRBV9 to TRBJ2-6; 7 bases agree with TRBD1. The V segment lost 0 bases and the J segment 0 bases; nucleotides outside the gene matches: 6. The CDR3 consists of 18 residues. Germline V gene data show CDR1 as SGDLS and CDR2 as YYNGEE. CDR3 sequence: CASSVARQGPSGANVLTF. Written as DNA, the CDR3 is TGTGCCAGCAGCGTAGCCCGACAGGGTCCCTCTGGGGCCAACGTCCTGACTTTC.

Remarks on this clone: This sample also contains other DNA sequences that code for the same CDR3. The chain carries TRBV7-9 and TRBJ2-7, with a tentative D call TRBD1 (5 bases). The CDR3 length is 14 residues. Per germline, CDR1 SEHNR and CDR2 FQNEAQ (reference sequence). Trimming took 4 bases from V and 5 from J, leaving 15 bases between them. CDR3 coding DNA: TGTGCCAGCAGCTACCGGCAGGGCATCGACGAGCAGTACTTC. Translated: CASSYRQGIDEQYF.